Below, 5 T cell receptor beta chains from the same sample are listed, as sequenced in a study of metastatic and nonmetastatic thyroid tumors. Patients were all untreated before their thyroid surgery. Through MiXCR, TCRdb re-clonotyped the PCR reads. There are tens of thousands of clones in the sample; 25% to 35% occur only once, and over 25% lies in the top ten. The source material was blood. These receptors were taken from a female donor with papillary thyroid cancer or a benign thyroid nodule (not recorded which). Some clones in this sample may be carry-over from other donors' samples.

The V gene is TRBV20-1, the J gene TRBJ2-3, with TRBD2 matching 15 bases. The germline V gene has CDR1 DFQATT and CDR2 SNEGSKA (reference sequence). CDR3 size: 14 residues. CDR3 sequence: CTSSLGLAGGTQYF. The CDR3 DNA reads TGCACATCCTCTTTGGGACTAGCGGGAGGTACGCAGTATTTT.

This clone was counted ten times or more. The gene calls are TRBV6-1 and TRBJ2-1; D gene unclear. Between the trimmed V and J ends, which lost 1 base and 2 bases, there was a span of 3 bases. From germline, CDR1 is MNHNS and CDR2 SASEGT. This CDR3 has 13 amino acids. The CDR3 here is CASSEETYNEQFF. For the CDR3, the DNA is TGTGCCAGCAGTGAAGAAACCTACAATGAGCAGTTCTTC.

This clone appeared many times. This chain links TRBV20-1 with TRBJ2-7; a weak D match, TRBD1 (6 bases). CDR1 is DFQATT and CDR2 is SNEGSKA in the germline V gene (reference sequence). The V and J ends lost 5 bases and 3 bases respectively, with 14 bases between them. This CDR3 spans 13 amino acids. The DNA for the CDR3 is TGCAGTGCTCGCGCGGACAGAGACTACGAGCAGTACTTC. This gives the protein CSARADRDYEQYF.

In its sample, this clone was seen many times. The chain employs TRBV24-1 and TRBJ2-1; perhaps D is TRBD1 or TRBD2 (5 bases each). The CDR3 covers 14 residues. Germline CDR1 KGHDR, CDR2 SFDVKD. V lost 5 bases, J lost 6 bases, and 13 bases lay in between. The CDR3 reads CATSGDVVSNEQFF. The CDR3 DNA sequence: TGTGCCACCAGTGGGGACGTTGTTAGCAATGAGCAGTTCTTC.

This clone showed up many times. The chain has TRBV4-2 and TRBJ2-6; D may be TRBD1 (6 bases). The length of the CDR3 is 17 residues. V was cut by 0 bases and J by 1 base, with 10 bases left in between. Germline assignment: CDR1 LGHNA and CDR2 YNFKEQ. CDR3: CASSQDAQGSGANVLTF. CDR3 bases: TGTGCCAGCAGCCAAGACGCTCAGGGGTCTGGGGCCAACGTCCTGACTTTC.